The present entry profiles one T cell receptor (beta chain) with its context. Trimming removed 1 base from V and 2 bases from J; junction bases left unmatched: 6. The CDR3 has 16 amino acids. Germline V lookup: CDR1 SGHVS, CDR2 FNYEAQ. Repertoires were generated with immunoSEQ multiplex PCR, while TCRdb's copy carries only in-frame clones and drops some. The sample has tens of thousands of clones, roughly 82% seen once. PBMC sampling occurred before vaccination, two weeks after the third dose, and at progression. These data belong to a study of glioma-infiltrating T cells after dendritic cell vaccination.

Sequencing used blood, obtained before dendritic cell vaccination. The clonotype comes from a human donor with glioblastoma. This chain links TRBV7-6 with TRBJ2-5, with 8 bases that match TRBD1. This CDR3 reads CASSLGHRGLQETQYF. Here the CDR3 DNA reads TGTGCCAGCAGCTTAGGTCACAGGGGGTTACAAGAGACCCAGTACTTC.